The 4 T cell receptor beta chains given below trace back to one sample, sequenced in a study of T cell responses to AZD1222 COVID-19 vaccine. TCRdb's table, derived via immunoSEQ multiplex PCR, lists solely in-frame clones and lacks some. The data contain about 120,000 clones, 88% of them singletons. Sequenced material: peripheral blood, taken on day 0 of AZD1222 vaccination. The receptor source for this set is an adult in good health.

V usage is TRBV5-6 and J usage is TRBJ1-2, with D unclear. This CDR3 region has 16 residues. With 1 base removed from V and 2 bases from J, the gap between germline ends came to 15 bases. CDR1 and CDR2 from the germline V gene are SGHDT and YYEEEE. In DNA form, the CDR3 reads TGTGCCAGCAGCTTGACCCGGCGGGCCCCCAACTATGGCTACACCTTC. Residues: CASSLTRRAPNYGYTF.

The chain carries TRBV10-3 and TRBJ2-5; 13 bases are shared with TRBD2. Germline assignment: CDR1 ENHRY and CDR2 SYGVKD. The ends lost 2 bases at V and 5 bases at J; junction bases unmatched: 8. This CDR3 region has 17 residues. The CDR3 here is CAISEPGLAGRGETQYF. The CDR3 DNA reads TGTGCCATCAGTGAGCCGGGACTAGCGGGAAGGGGGGAGACCCAGTACTTC.

This rearrangement joins TRBV4-2 to TRBJ1-4; D remains unclear. V lost 3 bases and J lost 7, with 15 bases in between. CDR1 LGHNA and CDR2 YNFKEQ come from the germline V gene. This CDR3 is 15 amino acids long. This CDR3 reads CASSQETDRSEKLFF. Written as DNA, the CDR3 is TGTGCCAGCAGCCAGGAAACAGATCGGAGTGAAAAACTGTTTTTT.

The CDR3 DNA reads TGTGCCAGCAGCCCCGTGGACACCGGGGAGCTGTTTTTT. Amino acid sequence: CASSPVDTGELFF. The rearrangement joins TRBV4-2 to TRBJ2-2; D is ambiguous. CDR1 is LGHNA, CDR2 YNFKEQ, per germline. This CDR3 region has 13 residues. V was clipped by 4 bases and J by 3 bases, with 6 bases between them.